What follows describes a single T cell receptor beta chain. Antigen: not known. Germline values: CDR1 SGHDT, CDR2 YYEEEE. V lost 4 bases, J lost 5 bases, and 18 bases lay in between. The CDR3 has 16 amino acids. These data belong to a study of cytomegalovirus exposure and HLA in healthy donors. Turning to the study itself: The 95 to 150 validation repertoires used the same platform as the 500 to 700 first-cohort repertoires, a later analysis reported. General study findings and limits: Most TCR sequences were rare, but some public TCRs occurred in many donors.

Here immunoSEQ multiplex PCR was the method, and the copy in TCRdb shows in-frame clones only, minus some. The sample has under 200,000 clones; 70% to 90% are singletons. The sequenced sample was PBMCs. This rearrangement joins TRBV5-6 to TRBJ2-2, with D maybe TRBD1 (6 bases). The sequence was obtained from a woman under 30 in good health and CMV-seronegative. In DNA form, the CDR3 reads TGTGCCAGCAGCCAAGCGGACAGAGGGATAACCGGGGAGCTGTTTTTT. This encodes CASSQADRGITGELFF. Full variable domain (outside the CDR3, taken from reference TRBV5-6 and TRBJ2-2): DAGVTQSPTHLIKTRGQQVTLRCSPKSGHDTVSWYQQALGQGPQFIFQYYEEEERQRGNFPDRFSGHQFPNYSSELNVNALLLGDSALYLCASSQADRGITGELFFGEGSRLTVL.